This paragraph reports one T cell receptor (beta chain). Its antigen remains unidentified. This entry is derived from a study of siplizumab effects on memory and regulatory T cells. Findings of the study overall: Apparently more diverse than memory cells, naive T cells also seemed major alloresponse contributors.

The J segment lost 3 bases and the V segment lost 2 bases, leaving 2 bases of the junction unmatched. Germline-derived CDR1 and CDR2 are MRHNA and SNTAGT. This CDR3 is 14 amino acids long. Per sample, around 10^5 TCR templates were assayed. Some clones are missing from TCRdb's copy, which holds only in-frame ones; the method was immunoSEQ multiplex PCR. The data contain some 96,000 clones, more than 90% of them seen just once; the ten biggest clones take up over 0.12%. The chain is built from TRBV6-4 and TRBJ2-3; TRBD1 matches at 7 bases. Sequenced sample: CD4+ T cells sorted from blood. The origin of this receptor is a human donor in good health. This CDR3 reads CASSDRGRTDTQYF. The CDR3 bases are TGTGCCAGCAGTGACAGGGGGCGGACAGATACGCAGTATTTT.